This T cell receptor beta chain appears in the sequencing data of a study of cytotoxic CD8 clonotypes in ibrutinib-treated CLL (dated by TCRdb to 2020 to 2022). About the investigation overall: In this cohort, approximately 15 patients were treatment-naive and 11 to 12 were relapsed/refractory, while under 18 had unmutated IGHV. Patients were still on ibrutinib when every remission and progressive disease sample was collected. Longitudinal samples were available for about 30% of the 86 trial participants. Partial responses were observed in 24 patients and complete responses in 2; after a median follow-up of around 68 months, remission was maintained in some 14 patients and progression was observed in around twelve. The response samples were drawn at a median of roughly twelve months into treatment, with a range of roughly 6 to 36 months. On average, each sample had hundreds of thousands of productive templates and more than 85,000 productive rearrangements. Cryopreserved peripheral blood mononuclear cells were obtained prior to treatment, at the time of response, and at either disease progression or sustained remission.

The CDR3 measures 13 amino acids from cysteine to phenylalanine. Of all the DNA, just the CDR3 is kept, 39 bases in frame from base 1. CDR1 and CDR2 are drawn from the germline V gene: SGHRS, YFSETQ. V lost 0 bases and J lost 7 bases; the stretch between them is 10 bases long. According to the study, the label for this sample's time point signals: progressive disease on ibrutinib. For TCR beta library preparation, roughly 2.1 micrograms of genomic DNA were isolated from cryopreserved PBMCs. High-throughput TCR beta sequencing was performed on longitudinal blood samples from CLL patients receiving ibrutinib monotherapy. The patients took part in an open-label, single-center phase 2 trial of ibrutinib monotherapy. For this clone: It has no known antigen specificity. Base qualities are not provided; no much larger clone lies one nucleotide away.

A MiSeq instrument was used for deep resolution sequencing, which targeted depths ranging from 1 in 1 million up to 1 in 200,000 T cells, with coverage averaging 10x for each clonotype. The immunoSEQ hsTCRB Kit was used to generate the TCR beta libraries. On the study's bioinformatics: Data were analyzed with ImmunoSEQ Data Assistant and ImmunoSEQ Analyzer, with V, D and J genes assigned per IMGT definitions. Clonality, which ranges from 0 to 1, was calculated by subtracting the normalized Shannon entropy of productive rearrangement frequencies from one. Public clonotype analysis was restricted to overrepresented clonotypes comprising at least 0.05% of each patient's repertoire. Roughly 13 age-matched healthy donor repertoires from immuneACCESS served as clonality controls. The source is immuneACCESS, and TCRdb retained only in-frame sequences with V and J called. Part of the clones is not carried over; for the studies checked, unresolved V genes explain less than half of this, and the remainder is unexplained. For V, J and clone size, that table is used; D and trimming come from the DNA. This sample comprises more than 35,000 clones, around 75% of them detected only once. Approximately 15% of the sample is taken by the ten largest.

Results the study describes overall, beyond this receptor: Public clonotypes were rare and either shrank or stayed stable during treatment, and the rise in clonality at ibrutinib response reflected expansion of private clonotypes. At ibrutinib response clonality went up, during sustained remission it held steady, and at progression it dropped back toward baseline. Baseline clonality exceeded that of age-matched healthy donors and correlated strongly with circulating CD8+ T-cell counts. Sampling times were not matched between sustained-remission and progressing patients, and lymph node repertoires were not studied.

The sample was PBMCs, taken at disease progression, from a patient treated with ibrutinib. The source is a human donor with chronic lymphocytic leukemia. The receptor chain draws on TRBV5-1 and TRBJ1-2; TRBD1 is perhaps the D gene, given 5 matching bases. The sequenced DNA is TGCGCCAGCAGCTTGGGACAGAACGGTGGCTACACCTTC. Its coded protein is CASSLGQNGGYTF.